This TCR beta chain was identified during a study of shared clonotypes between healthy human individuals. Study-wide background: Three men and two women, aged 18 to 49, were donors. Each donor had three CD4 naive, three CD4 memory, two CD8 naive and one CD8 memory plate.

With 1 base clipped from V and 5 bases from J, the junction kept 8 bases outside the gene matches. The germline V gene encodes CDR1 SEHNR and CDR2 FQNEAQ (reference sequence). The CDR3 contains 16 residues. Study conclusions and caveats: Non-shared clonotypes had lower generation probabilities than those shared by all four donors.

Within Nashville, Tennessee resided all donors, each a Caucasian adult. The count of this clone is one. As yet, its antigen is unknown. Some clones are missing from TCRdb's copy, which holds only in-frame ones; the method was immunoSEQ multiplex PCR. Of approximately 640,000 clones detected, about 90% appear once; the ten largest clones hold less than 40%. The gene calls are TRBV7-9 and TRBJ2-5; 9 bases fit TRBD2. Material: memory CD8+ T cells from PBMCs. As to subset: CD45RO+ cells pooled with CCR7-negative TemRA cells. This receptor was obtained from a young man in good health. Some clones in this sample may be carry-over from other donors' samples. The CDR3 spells CASSLGAAGGPETQYF. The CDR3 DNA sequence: TGTGCCAGCAGCTTAGGGGCTGCGGGAGGGCCGGAGACCCAGTACTTC.